This T cell receptor beta chain was sequenced in a study of lymphopenia after photon versus proton radiotherapy. Study-level findings and limits: A bigger post-nadir fall in TCR diversity correlated inversely with survival time in deceased patients. After lymphocyte nadir, photon-treated repertoires showed oligoclonal expansion, especially CD8+ Temra. Under photons, naive T cells and diversity fell while effector/memory populations rose.

Here immunoSEQ multiplex PCR was the method, and the copy in TCRdb shows in-frame clones only, minus some. Here the sample spans 53,000 or so clones, 80% to 90% being singletons. Germline V gene lookup returns CDR1 ENHRY and CDR2 SYGVKD. The CDR3 is 13 amino acids. Trimming pared 10 bases from V and 0 bases from J, leaving 10 bases between. Concerning this clone itself: The antigen is not known.

The source of this sequence is a man aged 50-60 years with gastric cancer. This specimen was peripheral blood, taken from a patient treated with photon-based radiotherapy. V is TRBV10-3 and J is TRBJ1-3; TRBD1 might be the D (5 bases). The CDR3 DNA follows: TGTGCCACCGGACACTACTCTGGAAACACCATATATTTT. Amino acids: CATGHYSGNTIYF.